This TCR beta chain was documented in a study of cytomegalovirus exposure and HLA in healthy donors. General study results and limits: Some V segments (TRBV6-2 and TRBV6-3 among them) were excluded as indistinguishable. The productive fraction for most TCR beta V segments was about 90% or about 30% in an earlier analysis. Most sequenced TCRs were rare (though some public TCRs occurred in many donors).

The CDR3 extends over 15 amino acids. Germline lookup yields CDR1 SGHVS and CDR2 FQNEAQ. V was pared by 5 bases and J by 0 bases, with 10 bases between. Worth noting for this clone: What it binds is unknown.

Amplification used 60 Vbeta primers and 13 Jbeta primers. Profiled with immunoSEQ multiplex PCR; TCRdb holds only in-frame clones, not every one. The repertoire holds about 160,000 clones, 80% to 90% seen once, with around 2.1% in the top ten. The TCR comes from a young man in good health and CMV-seropositive. Material for sequencing was PBMCs. V usage is TRBV7-8 and J usage is TRBJ1-4; the D gene is possibly TRBD1 (5 bases). CDR3 DNA: TGTGCCAGCAGCAAACGGACATCAACTAATGAAAAACTGTTTTTT. This translates into CASSKRTSTNEKLFF.